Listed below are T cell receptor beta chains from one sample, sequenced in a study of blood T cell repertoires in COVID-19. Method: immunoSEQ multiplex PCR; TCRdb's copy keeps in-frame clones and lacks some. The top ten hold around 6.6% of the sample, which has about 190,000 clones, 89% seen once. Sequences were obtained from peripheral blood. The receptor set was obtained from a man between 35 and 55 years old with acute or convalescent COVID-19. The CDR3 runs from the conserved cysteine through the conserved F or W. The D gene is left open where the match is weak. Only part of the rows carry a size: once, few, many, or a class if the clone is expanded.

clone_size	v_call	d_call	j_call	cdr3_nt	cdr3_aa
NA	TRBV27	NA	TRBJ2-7	TGTGCCAGCAGTTTATCGGTTACAGGGTTCGTATACGAGCAGTACTTC	CASSLSVTGFVYEQYF
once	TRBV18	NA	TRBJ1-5	TGTGCCAGCTCACGGGAGTTCAATCAGCCCCAGCATTTT	CASSREFNQPQHF
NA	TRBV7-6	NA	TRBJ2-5	TGTGCCAGCAGTGTGGGGGGACTCCCCCAAGAGACCCAGTACTTC	CASSVGGLPQETQYF
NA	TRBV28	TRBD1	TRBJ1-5	TGTGCCAGCAGTTTAGGTGGGACAGGGAGGATATATAGCAATCAGCCCCAGCATTTT	CASSLGGTGRIYSNQPQHF
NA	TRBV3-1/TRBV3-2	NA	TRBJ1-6	TGTGCCAGCAGCCCTCGGGATCCCTTTTCACCCCTCCACTTT	CASSPRDPFSPLHF
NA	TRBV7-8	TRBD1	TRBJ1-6	TGTGCCAGCAGTTGGGGGACAGGGAATAATTCACCCCTCCACTTT	CASSWGTGNNSPLHF
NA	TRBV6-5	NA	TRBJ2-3	TGTGCCAGCAGTTACTCCGGGCAGGGCCCAAATACGCAGTATTTT	CASSYSGQGPNTQYF
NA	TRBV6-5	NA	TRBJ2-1	TGTGCCAGCAGTTACAGTACGGGGTCCTACAATGAGCAGTTCTTC	CASSYSTGSYNEQFF
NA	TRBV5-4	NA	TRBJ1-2	TGTGCCAGCAGCTTGACGGGTCGGGTAAACTATGGCTACACCTTC	CASSLTGRVNYGYTF
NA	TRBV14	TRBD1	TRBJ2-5	TGTGCCAGCAGCCAGGACAGGGTACGGGAGACCCAGTACTTC	CASSQDRVRETQYF
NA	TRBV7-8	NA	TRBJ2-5	TGTGCCAGCAGCCCAGGGGAGACCCAGTACTTC	CASSPGETQYF
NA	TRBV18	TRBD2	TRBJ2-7	TGTGCCAGCTCACCAGGGGGGGGTCTCACCTACGAGCAGTACTTC	CASSPGGGLTYEQYF
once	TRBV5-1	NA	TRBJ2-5	TGCGCCAGCAGGCTTACCCCGGGTTCTAAAGAGACCCAGTACTTC	CASRLTPGSKETQYF
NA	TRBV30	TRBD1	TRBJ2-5	TGTGCCTGGAGTGTACGGACAGGAGAGACCCAGTACTTC	CAWSVRTGETQYF
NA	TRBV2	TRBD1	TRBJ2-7	TGTGCCAGCAGAAAATTTACAGGGGGAATGACGTACGAGCAGTACTTC	CASRKFTGGMTYEQYF
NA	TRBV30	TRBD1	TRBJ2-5	TGTGCCTGGAGTGCGCCCGAGGGGGCTGTTGGGGAGACCCAGTACTTC	CAWSAPEGAVGETQYF
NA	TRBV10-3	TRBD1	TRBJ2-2	TGTGCCACCAGGGGACAGGGGGCTACCGGGGAGCTGTTTTTT	CATRGQGATGELFF
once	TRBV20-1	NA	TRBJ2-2	TGCAGTGCTAGTGTGGGGGGGCAGAACACCGGGGAGCTGTTTTTT	CSASVGGQNTGELFF
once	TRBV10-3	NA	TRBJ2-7	TGTGCCATCAGTGAGTCGTCGGGACAAGCCTACGAGCAGTACTTC	CAISESSGQAYEQYF
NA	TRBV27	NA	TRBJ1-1	TGTGCCAGCAGTTTCAGGGGTGGGGACACTGAAGCTTTCTTT	CASSFRGGDTEAFF
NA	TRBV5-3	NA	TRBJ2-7	TGTGCCAGAAGCTGGGAGACACCACTCTACGAGCAGTACTTC	CARSWETPLYEQYF
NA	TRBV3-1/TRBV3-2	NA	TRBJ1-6	TGTGCCAGCGCATGGAGGGATAATTCACCCCTCCACTTT	CASAWRDNSPLHF
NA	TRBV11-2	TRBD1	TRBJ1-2	TGTGCCAGCAGCCAAGGGGGCTACGGGGGCTACACCTTC	CASSQGGYGGYTF
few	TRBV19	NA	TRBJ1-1	TGTGCCAGTAGTATAGGACAGATGAACACTGAAGCTTTCTTT	CASSIGQMNTEAFF
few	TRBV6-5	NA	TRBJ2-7	TGTGCCAGCGTATCGACAGGGAGGAGAGGCGAGCAGTACTTC	CASVSTGRRGEQYF
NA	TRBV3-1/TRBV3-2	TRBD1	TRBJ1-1	TGTGCCAGCACCCGCGGGACAGGGAACACTGAAGCTTTCTTT	CASTRGTGNTEAFF
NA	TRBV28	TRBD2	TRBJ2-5	TGTGCCAGCAGTTTGGCCGGAGAGCGGGGGCTCGGAGAGACCCAGTACTTC	CASSLAGERGLGETQYF
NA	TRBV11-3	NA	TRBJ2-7	TGTGCCAGCAGTCCAAGCTATCCCTCCTACGAGCAGTACTTC	CASSPSYPSYEQYF
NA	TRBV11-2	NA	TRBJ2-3	TGTGCCAGCAGCCCCCTCTTATTCCCCACAGATACGCAGTATTTT	CASSPLLFPTDTQYF
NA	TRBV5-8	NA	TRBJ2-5	TGTGCCAGCAGCCGAGGGACAACCAACAAGCAAGAGACCCAGTACTTC	CASSRGTTNKQETQYF
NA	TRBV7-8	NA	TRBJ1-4	TGTGCCAGCAGCCTTTGGGCAGGGGAGGGCGAAAAACTGTTTTTT	CASSLWAGEGEKLFF
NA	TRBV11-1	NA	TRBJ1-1	TGTGCCAGCAGCCCGACGGGGAGGGGCGCGCGGCGAGCTTTCTTT	CASSPTGRGARRAFF